This T cell receptor beta chain was documented in a study of regulatory T cells in long-lasting Graves disease. Study results and caveats: Persistent Graves' disease cases displayed lower TCR diversity than newly diagnosed ones. Persistent disease exhibited a predilection for TRBV28, TRBJ1-2 and TRBJ2-5. Sample size, which was small, may have reduced accuracy.

This sample's time point: persistent/refractory GD, antithyroid drugs over 5 years with positive TRAb. Researchers made the TCR library from RNA that was extracted from PBMCs. To make TCR beta libraries, researchers used iRepertoire HTBI primers and Arm-PCR of CDR3 regions. Original analysis: Across the samples, identification revealed 60 to 75 TRBV and 11 to 15 TRBJ segments. MiXCR was run by TCRdb on the multiplex PCR reads, yielding one entry per CDR3 protein. These V and J calls rely on TCRdb rather than the paper's analysis. The sample includes 400,000 to 600,000 distinct CDR3 sequences, roughly 21% seen only once; the top ten take more than 6%. This clonotype came up a few times. The antigen is undetermined. The germline V gene encodes CDR1 MDHEN and CDR2 SYDVKM. The CDR3 spans 14 residues. Between the trimmed V and J ends, which lost 7 bases and 4 bases, there was a span of 14 bases.

The receptor's source is a female donor with Graves disease. This specimen was peripheral blood mononuclear cells (PBMCs), taken when the disease was refractory, from a patient treated with antithyroid drugs. V usage is TRBV28 and J usage is TRBJ1-5; D uncertain. This CDR3 reads CASTLPGLNQPQHF. For the CDR3, the DNA is TGTGCCAGCACTCTCCCCGGGCTTAATCAGCCCCAGCATTTT.